A selection of T cell receptor beta chains follows, all from one sample in a study of shared clonotypes between healthy human individuals. Data came from immunoSEQ multiplex PCR; TCRdb stores just in-frame clones and leaves some out. The table records approximately 740,000 clones, 90% to 95% of them present only once. The sequenced sample consisted of naive CD8+ T cells sorted from blood. The receptors were sampled from a man under 40 in good health. The CDR3 runs from the conserved cysteine through the conserved F or W. The order of the fields is J gene, V gene, clone size, D gene, CDR3 length, CDR3 DNA, CDR3 protein. A D gene is named only where the DNA matches it firmly. Size is stated for part of the rows, as once, few or many counts, or as a class when the clone is expanded.

TRBJ1-5,TRBV28,once,.,14,TGTGCCAGCAGTTTATCGGTGTTAGGACAGCCCCAGCATTTT,CASSLSVLGQPQHF
TRBJ2-1,TRBV29-1,.,.,14,TGCAGCTTTGGGGAGGAAGGGTCCTACAATGAGCAGTTCTTC,CSFGEEGSYNEQFF
TRBJ2-7,TRBV7-2,.,TRBD2,15,TGTGCCAGCAGCTCGGCCGGGACTAGCTTCTACGAGCAGTACTTC,CASSSAGTSFYEQYF
TRBJ2-3,TRBV7-9,.,TRBD2,17,TGTGCCAGCGCCGACACCGGACTAGCGGGAATCACAGATACGCAGTATTTT,CASADTGLAGITDTQYF
TRBJ2-1,TRBV14,.,.,15,TGTGCCAGCAGCCAACCACCCACATACTACAATGAGCAGTTCTTC,CASSQPPTYYNEQFF
TRBJ2-3,TRBV29-1,.,TRBD2,17,TGCAGCGTTCTGTGGGCTAGCGGGAGGGGGACCACAGATACGCAGTATTTT,CSVLWASGRGTTDTQYF
TRBJ1-5,TRBV7-9,.,TRBD1,15,TGTGCCAGCAGCTCACAGGGGAGTGACAATCAGCCCCAGCATTTT,CASSSQGSDNQPQHF
TRBJ2-1,TRBV5-1,.,.,15,TGCGCCAGCAGCTACTCGACAGGAGGGGGCAATGAGCAGTTCTTC,CASSYSTGGGNEQFF
TRBJ2-7,TRBV19,.,TRBD1,14,TGTGCCAGTAGTATAGGGCAGGGGGACTACGAGCAGTACTTC,CASSIGQGDYEQYF
TRBJ2-7,TRBV15,.,TRBD2,15,TGTGCCACCAGCAGAGTTAGCGGGAGCTTACACGAGCAGTACTTC,CATSRVSGSLHEQYF
TRBJ1-1,TRBV25-1,few,.,18,TGTGCCAGCAGTGATCAGGGTCTGGGTTCCCCTCTTTGGACTGAAGCTTTCTTT,CASSDQGLGSPLWTEAFF
TRBJ2-3,TRBV9,.,.,14,TGTGCCAGCAGCGTAGAGCTCTACACAGATACGCAGTATTTT,CASSVELYTDTQYF
TRBJ1-2,TRBV5-4,.,TRBD1,14,TGTGCCAGCGGTTTCCCACAGGGGAATCGTGGCTACACCTTC,CASGFPQGNRGYTF
TRBJ2-3,TRBV5-8,.,TRBD1,16,TGTGCCAGCAGCCCAGCTACAGGGGCACACACAGATACGCAGTATTTT,CASSPATGAHTDTQYF
TRBJ1-2,TRBV7-9,.,.,12,TGTGCCAGCAGCTTAACTAACTATGGCTACACCTTC,CASSLTNYGYTF
TRBJ2-7,TRBV27,few,TRBD2,13,TGTGCCAGCAGTTTAGCGGGAGTGAGGGAGCAGTACTTC,CASSLAGVREQYF
TRBJ1-5,TRBV5-4,.,.,17,TGTGCCAGCAGCCCCCGAGTGGCCAGGGAAGGCAATCAGCCCCAGCATTTT,CASSPRVAREGNQPQHF
TRBJ2-1,TRBV9,.,.,15,TGTGCCAGCAGCGTCGTCCCGTTCTCCTACAATGAGCAGTTCTTC,CASSVVPFSYNEQFF
TRBJ2-7,TRBV28,.,.,11,TGTGCCAGCGCCGACTACTACGAGCAGTACTTC,CASADYYEQYF
TRBJ2-6,TRBV2,.,.,15,TGTGCCAGCAAGAGGACAGACTCTGGGGCCAACGTCCTGACTTTC,CASKRTDSGANVLTF
TRBJ1-2,TRBV7-9,.,.,14,TGTGCCAGCAGCTTGGTAGACAGGCTTTATGGCTACACCTTC,CASSLVDRLYGYTF
TRBJ2-7,TRBV27,once,TRBD1,13,TGTGCCAGCAGTTTAGGGACAGGCCGTGAGCAGTACTTC,CASSLGTGREQYF
TRBJ1-1,TRBV27,.,.,13,TGTGCCAGCAGTTTATTGGGGGGTGCTGAAGCTTTCTTT,CASSLLGGAEAFF
TRBJ2-1,TRBV29-1,.,.,15,TGCAGCGTGACCAATCCAGCGGTCTCCTACAATGAGCAGTTCTTC,CSVTNPAVSYNEQFF
TRBJ2-3,TRBV27,.,TRBD1,16,TGTGCCAGCAGTTTAATCCCCAGGGGGCGCGCAGATACGCAGTATTTT,CASSLIPRGRADTQYF
TRBJ2-1,TRBV7-3,.,TRBD2,15,TGTGCCAGCAGCTTAGGGCTAGCGGGAGGGGATGAGCAGTTCTTC,CASSLGLAGGDEQFF
TRBJ2-7,TRBV27,.,TRBD2,14,TGTGCCAGCAGTTGGAGTAGCGGGATATACGAGCAGTACTTC,CASSWSSGIYEQYF
TRBJ2-1,TRBV7-3,.,TRBD2,17,TGTGCCAGCAGCATGACCGGGACTAGCCGACACCACAATGAGCAGTTCTTC,CASSMTGTSRHHNEQFF
TRBJ2-1,TRBV28,.,.,15,TGTGCCAGCAATCCAGGGGTATCAGTGTACAATGAGCAGTTCTTC,CASNPGVSVYNEQFF
TRBJ1-1,TRBV4-2,.,.,15,TGTGCCAGCAGCCACTGGGACACCCAAGGGACTGAAGCTTTCTTT,CASSHWDTQGTEAFF
TRBJ1-5,TRBV25-1,.,TRBD1,15,TGTGCCAGCAGCCCAGGGGGATTTAGCAATCAGCCCCAGCATTTT,CASSPGGFSNQPQHF
TRBJ2-7,TRBV20-1,.,.,10,TGCAGGACAGGCTCCTACGAGCAGTACTTC,CRTGSYEQYF
TRBJ2-1,TRBV7-1,.,.,15,TGTGCCAGCAGTTTTGACATACCGTCCTACAATGAGCAGTTCTTC,CASSFDIPSYNEQFF
TRBJ1-4,TRBV11-2,.,TRBD1,14,TGTGCCAGCAGCTCGGGACAGGGTAGGGAAAAACTGTTTTTT,CASSSGQGREKLFF
TRBJ2-1,TRBV27,.,.,14,TGTGCCAGCAGTTCTACCTCATACTACAATGAGCAGTTCTTC,CASSSTSYYNEQFF